This T cell receptor (beta chain) was retrieved from a study of blood T cell repertoires in COVID-19 (dated by TCRdb to about 2020). Context from the whole study: Samples from collaborators originated in the United States, Italy and Spain and spanned both the acute and convalescent phases of COVID-19. The material from the prospective study consisted of cDNA or gDNA derived from T cells, B-cell-depleted T cells, or PBMCs. The dataset comprised deeply sampled blood TCRbeta repertoires from subjects exposed to, actively infected with, or recovered from COVID-19. The repertoires were released in a freely available public database meant as a resource for research on the immune response to SARS-CoV-2. The samples were drawn from two sources: the first 160 participants of the ongoing ImmuneRACE study, and over 1,000 subjects contributed by 6 global collaborators. A de-identified subject ID, COVID-19 status, age in years and sex were almost always included in the sample metadata. Where HLA class I and class II types were available, the types were taken from metadata supplied by the sample provider, not from assay-based typing.

The paper as a whole reports these results and caveats: Clinical and demographic metadata were provided uncurated, with the amount varying by source and participant.

This clone occurred a few times. Which antigen it targets is not known. No clone much larger than this one lies a single base away; base qualities are absent. The CDR3 runs 15 amino acids, cysteine and phenylalanine included. Only the CDR3 region is kept as DNA, spanning 45 bases read in frame from base 1. The germline V gene sets CDR1 to SGHDN and CDR2 to FVKESK. The junction shows trimming of 4 bases on V and 2 bases on J, and the gene matches do not reach 7 bases of it. The immunoSEQ Assay, a bias-controlled multiplex PCR, was used to amplify TCRbeta CDR3 regions from genomic DNA. The authors' analysis ran thus. Within the assay, amplification of reference gene primers was used to estimate how many nucleated cells each sample contained. Sequence reads were collapsed and filtered to measure the absolute abundance of every unique TCRbeta CDR3 rearrangement. For each sample, productive Simpson clonality was calculated by taking the square root of Simpson's diversity index across productive rearrangements. Held by TCRdb, this immuneACCESS table contains in-frame sequences only and omits some clones. Under half of the omission traces to an unresolved V gene where checked; the cause of the rest is unknown. V and J calls plus clone size are reproduced from that table; the DNA served to infer D and trimming. A total of about 49,000 clones appear in this sample, around 86% of them only once. About 5% of the sample is in the top ten clones.

The collaborating institutions used their own protocols to collect whole blood in K2EDTA tubes. For TCRbeta analysis, collaborators shipped samples as frozen whole blood, isolated PBMCs, or DNA extracted from either of those sample types. The sequenced material came from peripheral blood. This clonotype was sampled from a man in his forties with active COVID-19. Recombination linked TRBV14 to TRBJ2-7; 8 of the junction bases match TRBD1. The bases read TGTGCCAGCAGCCGAGGGACAGGACTCCCCTACGAGCAGTACTTC. This gives the protein CASSRGTGLPYEQYF.